A single sample gave rise to the 19 T cell receptor beta chains below, sequenced in a study of T-cell reconstitution after alpha-beta-depleted transplantation in children. Preparation of the TCRbeta library was carried out with unique molecular identifiers. TCRdb reprocessed the PCR reads with MiXCR, giving one entry per CDR3 protein. The sample records about 400,000 distinct CDR3 sequences, less than 15% being singletons. Sequenced here: PBMCs, sampled from the stem cell graft. All receptors derive from a human donor who donated a stem cell graft to a child with Fanconi anemia.

This clonotype came up a few times. The chain uses TRBV5-6 and TRBJ2-2; 11 bases match TRBD2. The trim removed 2 bases at V and 4 bases at J, leaving 4 bases unmatched. The CDR3 sequence is 16 residues long. CDR1 is SGHDT and CDR2 is YYEEEE in the germline V gene. The CDR3 here is CASSFGLAGFTGELFF. In nucleotides, the CDR3 is TGTGCCAGCAGCTTCGGACTAGCGGGCTTCACCGGGGAGCTGTTTTTT.

This clonotype was seen only a few times. The chain employs TRBV14 and TRBJ2-1; no clear D. V lost 0 bases, J lost 4 bases, and 10 bases lay in between. This CDR3 contains 15 residues. CDR1 is SGHDN and CDR2 is FVKESK in the germline V gene. CDR3 loop: CASSQDTRRYNEQFF. The CDR3 DNA reads as TGTGCCAGCAGCCAAGATACCAGGAGATACAATGAGCAGTTCTTC.

This clonotype was recorded many times. This chain joins TRBV20-1 and TRBJ2-5; tentative D call: TRBD2 (6 bases). V shed 0 bases and J shed 0 bases, with 17 bases lying between them. The germline gives CDR1 DFQATT, CDR2 SNEGSKA (reference sequence). The CDR3 sequence is 17 residues long. The CDR3 region is CSARDVRDSIYQETQYF. In nucleotides, the CDR3 is TGCAGTGCTAGAGATGTCAGGGACTCCATATACCAAGAGACCCAGTACTTC.

V is TRBV29-1 and J is TRBJ2-1; 8 bases agree with TRBD2. With 6 bases clipped from V and 3 bases from J, the junction kept 7 bases outside the gene matches. CDR1 is SQVTM and CDR2 is ANQGSEA in the germline V gene. CDR3 size: 14 residues. As DNA, the CDR3 is TGCAGCGTCTTCGGGGGGGGGAGCTACAATGAGCAGTTCTTC. Encoded protein: CSVFGGGSYNEQFF.

Ten or more counts support this clonotype. The chain recombines TRBV7-9 with TRBJ1-1; no definite D call. Germline CDR1 is SEHNR and CDR2 is FQNEAQ (reference sequence). The ends were cut back, 5 bases at V and 2 bases at J, with 6 bases in the middle. There are 12 residues in the CDR3. The CDR3 nucleotides read TGTGCCAGCAGCCTCACAAACACTGAAGCTTTCTTT. The encoded protein is CASSLTNTEAFF.

This clonotype has more than one count but fewer than ten. The chain has TRBV20-1 and TRBJ1-5, with D tentatively TRBD1 (5 bases). The CDR3 has 15 residues. V lost 5 bases to trimming and J lost 3 bases, with 17 bases between them. In germline, CDR1 is DFQATT, CDR2 SNEGSKA (reference sequence). The CDR3 reads CSARRVGGNNQPQHF. The CDR3 DNA reads as TGCAGTGCTCGGAGGGTCGGGGGAAACAATCAGCCCCAGCATTTT.

This clonotype was observed a single time. The V call is TRBV29-1, the J call TRBJ1-1; a weak D match, TRBD1 (6 bases). V dropped 0 bases and J dropped 4 bases, with 21 bases sitting between them. The length of the CDR3 is 17 residues. Per germline, CDR1 SQVTM and CDR2 ANQGSEA. In DNA, the CDR3 is TGCAGCGTTGAAGATTCGGCCACAGGGATTGCTAGCACTGAAGCTTTCTTT. Protein product: CSVEDSATGIASTEAFF.

This clonotype was seen more than once but under ten times. The chain has TRBV20-1 and TRBJ2-7; TRBD1 matches at 7 bases. The CDR3 is made up of 13 amino acids. Germline V gene data show CDR1 as DFQATT and CDR2 as SNEGSKA (reference sequence). J was trimmed by 2 bases and V by 4 bases; bases with no gene match: 5. DNA for the CDR3: TGCAGTGCTAACCGGGACAGCACCTACGAGCAGTACGTC. This translates into CSANRDSTYEQYV.

There are a few counts of this clonotype. The V call is TRBV30, the J call TRBJ1-3; a weak D match, TRBD1 (5 bases). CDR1 and CDR2 (germline): GTSNPN, SVGIG (reference sequence). The CDR3 is 13 residues long. The CDR3 DNA sequence: TGTGCTCCGAAACCAGACAGTTTCAACACCATATATTTT. It codes for CAPKPDSFNTIYF.

This clonotype was detected ten times or more. This sequence joins TRBV5-6 and TRBJ2-3; D is unclear. The CDR3 contains 16 residues. V lost 0 bases, J lost 0 bases, and 11 bases lay in between. Germline CDR1 SGHDT, CDR2 YYEEEE. The CDR3 DNA sequence: TGTGCCAGCAGCTTGGCCCATCCCCTAAGCACAGATACGCAGTATTTT. It yields the protein CASSLAHPLSTDTQYF.

This clonotype was seen only a few times. The rearrangement joins TRBV6-2 or TRBV6-3 to TRBJ1-1; 7 nucleotides agree with TRBD1. V shed 0 bases, J shed 1 base, and the junction held 5 bases outside the gene matches. The CDR3 runs to 16 residues. Germline V gene sequence: CDR1 MNHEY, CDR2 SVGEGT. CDR3 amino acids: CASSYSSGGRNTEAFF. Here the CDR3 DNA reads TGTGCCAGCAGTTACTCTTCAGGGGGGAGGAACACTGAAGCTTTCTTT.

This clonotype has a handful of counts. The chain has TRBV29-1 and TRBJ1-4, with 9 bases that match TRBD1. The CDR3 spans 12 residues. Trimming removed 7 bases from V and 6 bases from J; junction bases left unmatched: 3. The germline CDR1 and CDR2 sequences are SQVTM and ANQGSEA. For the CDR3, the DNA is TGCAGCGCGGGACAGGGCTATGAAAAACTGTTTTTT. Translation gives CSAGQGYEKLFF.

The J gene is TRBJ1-1, the V gene TRBV7-6, with D unresolved. The CDR3 spans 16 residues. Trimming removed 5 bases from V and 2 bases from J, with 18 bases in between. Germline CDR1 and CDR2: SGHVS and FNYEAQ. CDR3: CASSPPTIGVNTEAFF. The DNA for the CDR3 is TGTGCCAGCAGCCCCCCGACGATCGGGGTAAACACTGAAGCTTTCTTT.

This clonotype was recorded many times. This chain links TRBV12-3 or TRBV12-4 with TRBJ2-3; 13 positions match TRBD2. V lost 4 bases to trimming and J lost 6 bases; unmatched junction nucleotides: 4. The CDR3 totals 15 residues. CDR3 DNA: TGTGCCAGCAGTTACCTGACTAGCGGGGGGGATACGCAGTATTTT. Its translation is CASSYLTSGGDTQYF.

V usage is TRBV20-1 and J usage is TRBJ1-1; D may be TRBD1 (6 bases). CDR1 is DFQATT, CDR2 SNEGSKA, per germline (reference sequence). V was pared by 7 bases and J by 0 bases, with 18 bases between. The CDR3 extends over 15 amino acids. CDR3 amino acids: CSVKGGRGMNTEAFF. The CDR3 DNA follows: TGCAGTGTCAAAGGGGGGAGGGGAATGAACACTGAAGCTTTCTTT.

This clonotype was observed many times. The V and J genes are TRBV10-3 and TRBJ1-6; D may be TRBD1 (5 bases). V was cut by 7 bases and J by 7 bases, with 11 bases left in between. This CDR3 has 13 amino acids. The germline V gene has CDR1 ENHRY and CDR2 SYGVKD. The CDR3 protein is CAINGTVNSPLHF. CDR3 sequence (DNA): TGTGCCATCAACGGGACTGTCAATTCACCCCTCCACTTT.

In its sample, this clonotype was seen many times. The CDR3 loop is CASTTGTPYNEQFF. Written as DNA, the CDR3 is TGTGCCAGTACCACCGGGACCCCATACAATGAGCAGTTCTTC. V is TRBV5-5 and J is TRBJ2-1; D possibly matches TRBD1 or TRBD2 (5 bases each). CDR1 SGHKS and CDR2 YYEKEE come from the germline V gene (reference sequence). V lost 8 bases and J lost 4, with 16 bases in between. The CDR3 runs to 14 residues.

The chain couples TRBV12-3 or TRBV12-4 to TRBJ2-1, with D unclear. V was cut by 4 bases and J by 7 bases, with 14 bases left in between. The CDR3 is made up of 14 amino acids. The CDR3 DNA reads TGTGCCAGCAGTTGGCCTAGTGTAAGTAATGAGCAGTTCTTC. The encoded protein is CASSWPSVSNEQFF.

In this sample, this clonotype turned up a few times. This chain joins TRBV2 and TRBJ2-7; 10 nucleotides line up with TRBD1. The CDR3 length is 15 residues. CDR1 is SNHLY and CDR2 is FYNNEI in the germline V gene. V lost 5 bases, J lost 1 base, and 5 bases stayed unmatched. Written as DNA, the CDR3 is TGTGCCAGCAGTAGCCAGGGACAGGGGTCCTACGAGCAGTACGTC. This translates into CASSSQGQGSYEQYV.